A selection of T cell receptor beta chains follows, all from one sample in a study of blood T cell repertoires in COVID-19. Measured with immunoSEQ multiplex PCR; TCRdb has only the in-frame clones, and not every one. This sample yields some 260,000 clones, of which about 88% are seen a single time; 2% to 2.5% belongs to the top ten. The sequencing sample was made of peripheral blood. These receptors were taken from a woman in her thirties or forties who had recovered from COVID-19. CDR3s leave out the opening cysteine and the closing phenylalanine or tryptophan. D genes are given only for firm matches.

J: TRBJ1-6
D: TRBD1
V: TRBV7-2
CDR3: ASSPLQGARSPLH

J: TRBJ2-5
D: TRBD2
V: TRBV4-1
CDR3: ASTFIAGAETQY

J: TRBJ2-2
D: NA
V: TRBV2
CDR3: ASRIEGGTGELF

J: TRBJ2-7
D: TRBD2
V: TRBV12-5
CDR3: ASGLGELAGVPYEQY

J: TRBJ1-1
D: NA
V: TRBV11-3
CDR3: ASSLEGRVSSAF

J: TRBJ2-1
D: NA
V: TRBV30
CDR3: AWSVIGVSEQF

J: TRBJ1-4
D: TRBD1
V: TRBV7-8
CDR3: ASSLRLDRAGEKLF

J: TRBJ2-1
D: TRBD2
V: TRBV18
CDR3: ASSQRLAGTNEQF

J: TRBJ2-1
D: TRBD2
V: TRBV5-4
CDR3: ASSPTSGGPQQF

J: TRBJ2-3
D: NA
V: TRBV2
CDR3: ASSRQGTDTQY

J: TRBJ2-7
D: TRBD2
V: TRBV3-1/TRBV3-2
CDR3: ASSLWGGYEQY

J: TRBJ1-2
D: NA
V: TRBV10-3
CDR3: AIRVLDGYT

J: TRBJ2-5
D: TRBD1
V: TRBV11-3
CDR3: ASSLVVAGGEETQY